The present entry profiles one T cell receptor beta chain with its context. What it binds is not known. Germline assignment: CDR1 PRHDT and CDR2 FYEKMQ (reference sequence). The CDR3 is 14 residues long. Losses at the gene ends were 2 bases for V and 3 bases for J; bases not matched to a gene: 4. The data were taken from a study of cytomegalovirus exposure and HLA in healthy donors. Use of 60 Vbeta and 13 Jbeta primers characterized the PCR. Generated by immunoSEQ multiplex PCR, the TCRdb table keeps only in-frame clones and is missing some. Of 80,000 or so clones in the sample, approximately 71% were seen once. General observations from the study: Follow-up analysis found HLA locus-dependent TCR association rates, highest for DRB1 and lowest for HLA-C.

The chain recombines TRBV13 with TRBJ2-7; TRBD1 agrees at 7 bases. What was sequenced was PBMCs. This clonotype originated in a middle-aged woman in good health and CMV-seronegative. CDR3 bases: TGTGCCAGCAGCTTAAGGGCAGGGGGCTACGAGCAGTACTTC. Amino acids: CASSLRAGGYEQYF.